These 30 T cell receptor beta chains share one sample of origin, sequenced in a study of T-cell reconstitution after alpha-beta-depleted transplantation in children. This sample's TCRbeta library carried unique molecular identifier barcodes. TCRdb passed the PCR reads through MiXCR, listing each CDR3 protein once. The sample records hundreds of thousands of distinct CDR3 sequences, roughly an eighth being singletons. Source: PBMCs from the stem cell graft donor, taken from the stem cell graft. The receptors come from a human donor who donated a stem cell graft to a child with combined immunodeficiency.

This clonotype turned up a few times. The J gene is TRBJ1-3, the V gene TRBV12-3 or TRBV12-4, with a possible D match to TRBD1 (5 bases). This CDR3 has 14 residues. The germline V and J ends were trimmed by 7 bases and 0 bases, with 10 bases remaining between them. The CDR3 spells CASTGTASGNTIYF. CDR3 in DNA: TGTGCCAGCACCGGGACGGCCTCTGGAAACACCATATATTTT.

This clonotype has only a few counts. The J gene is TRBJ1-1, the V gene TRBV5-1; D is unresolved. The V gene's germline CDR1 is SGHRS and CDR2 YFSETQ. The CDR3 sequence is 16 residues long. V lost 4 bases to trimming and J lost 0 bases, with 16 bases between them. CDR3 residues: CASSALGSGLNTEAFF. DNA for the CDR3: TGCGCCAGCAGCGCACTGGGGTCAGGTTTGAACACTGAAGCTTTCTTT. The full variable domain, completed using reference TRBV5-1 and TRBJ1-1, is KAGVTQTPRYLIKTRGQQVTLSCSPISGHRSVSWYQQTPGQGLQFLFEYFSETQRNKGNFPGRFSGRQFSNSRSEMNVSTLELGDSALYLCASSALGSGLNTEAFFGQGTRLTVV.

V usage is TRBV18 and J usage is TRBJ1-1, with D perhaps matching TRBD1 (5 bases). The length of the CDR3 is 13 residues. Germline CDR1 is KGHSH and CDR2 is LQKENI. Deletions cut 2 bases from V and 5 bases from J, with 9 bases between. The CDR3 is CASSPTAGTEAFF. CDR3 bases: TGTGCCAGCTCACCAACGGCAGGGACTGAAGCTTTCTTT.

The CDR3 nucleotides read TGCGCCAGCAGCTTGGGAGATCTTGTAGCCTACGAGCAGTACTTC. It specifies CASSLGDLVAYEQYF. The chain links TRBV5-1 to TRBJ2-7; no clear D gene. This CDR3 comprises 15 residues. Germline values: CDR1 SGHRS, CDR2 YFSETQ. V shed 0 bases and J shed 2 bases, with 12 bases lying between them.

The CDR3 region has the DNA TGTGCCAGCAGCGGGACTAGCGGGAGGGCCCTCAGTAATTACGAGCAGTACTTC. Its protein is CASSGTSGRALSNYEQYF. The V gene is TRBV11-1, the J gene TRBJ2-7; 16 nucleotides align to TRBD2. This CDR3 contains 18 residues. Trimming took 5 bases from V and 4 from J; bases not matched to a gene: 11. Germline V gene lookup returns CDR1 SGHAT and CDR2 FQDESV (reference sequence).

This clonotype was seen many times. This chain uses TRBV7-2 with TRBJ1-5; D gene uncertain. Germline lookup yields CDR1 SGHTA and CDR2 FQGNSA. This CDR3 is built from 14 residues. V was pared by 3 bases and J by 2 bases, with 8 bases between. DNA of the CDR3: TGTGCCAGCAGCTTCGGAGACGGCAATCAGCCCCAGCATTTT. It yields the protein CASSFGDGNQPQHF.

This clonotype has a handful of counts. This chain links TRBV20-1 with TRBJ2-3; no definite D call. The germline V gene has CDR1 DFQATT and CDR2 SNEGSKA (reference sequence). The CDR3 is made up of 11 amino acids. Trimming removed 3 bases from V and 5 bases from J, with 6 bases in between. The CDR3 DNA follows: TGCAGTGCTAGTCCCGAAGATACGCAGTATTTT. It encodes CSASPEDTQYF.

The genes are TRBV5-1 and TRBJ1-1; D gene ambiguous. V dropped 3 bases and J dropped 4 bases, with 10 bases sitting between them. CDR1 SGHRS and CDR2 YFSETQ come from the germline V gene. The CDR3 is 13 amino acids. The CDR3 is CASSSTIGTEAFF. The DNA for the CDR3 is TGCGCCAGCAGCTCGACTATTGGCACTGAAGCTTTCTTT.

This clonotype was seen only a few times. This rearrangement joins TRBV5-1 to TRBJ1-2; TRBD1 matches at 7 bases. Germline CDR1 SGHRS, CDR2 YFSETQ. The CDR3 covers 14 residues. The V gene end was trimmed by 4 bases and the J gene end by 6 bases; junction bases not matched to a gene: 9. The DNA of the CDR3 is TGCGCCAGCAGCCAGGAGACAGGGAACCATGGCTACACCTTC. Its protein is CASSQETGNHGYTF.

The chain couples TRBV7-2 to TRBJ2-5; 9 bases align to TRBD2. V lost 5 bases, J lost 7 bases, and 8 bases stayed unmatched. Germline CDR1 reads SGHTA; CDR2 reads FQGNSA. CDR3 length: 14 residues. The CDR3 DNA follows: TGTGCCAGCAGCATTAGCGGGGGAGGGGGGACCCAGTACTTC. This gives the protein CASSISGGGGTQYF.

The V and J genes are TRBV12-3 or TRBV12-4 and TRBJ1-1; 7 bases fit TRBD1. This CDR3 has 14 amino acids. After removal of 6 bases from V and 1 base from J, the junction contained 5 bases not matched to a gene. The CDR3 region is CASSRTGANTEAFF. The CDR3 bases are TGTGCCAGCAGCAGGACAGGCGCGAACACTGAAGCTTTCTTT.

This sequence joins TRBV15 and TRBJ2-7; TRBD2 aligns across 12 bases. The germline V gene has CDR1 LNHNV and CDR2 YYDKDF (reference sequence). The CDR3 runs 16 residues. The J segment lost 4 bases and the V segment lost 3 bases, leaving 7 bases of the junction unmatched. For the CDR3, the DNA is TGTGCCACCAGCAGCCGAAAGACTAGCGGGAGTTACGAGCAGTACTTC. Translated, it gives CATSSRKTSGSYEQYF. Full variable domain (outside the CDR3, taken from reference TRBV15 and TRBJ2-7): DAMVIQNPRYQVTQFGKPVTLSCSQTLNHNVMYWYQQKSSQAPKLLFHYYDKDFNNEADTPDNFQSRRPNTSFCFLDIRSPGLGDTAMYLCATSSRKTSGSYEQYFGPGTRLTVT.

This clonotype appeared many times. The genes are TRBV6-1 and TRBJ2-7, with 8 bases matching TRBD2. Unmatched junction bases numbered 4, after V lost 5 bases and J lost 1 base. The CDR3 sequence is 14 residues long. Germline V gene data show CDR1 as MNHNS and CDR2 as SASEGT. CDR3 nucleotides: TGTGCCAGCAGTACGGGCGGGGGGTCCTACGAGCAGTACTTC. Amino acid sequence: CASSTGGGSYEQYF.

The table lists this clonotype with a few counts. In DNA, the CDR3 is TGTGCCAGCAGTTTAGGGGAGGATCAGCCCCAGCATTTT. Amino acid sequence: CASSLGEDQPQHF. The V and J genes are TRBV12-3 or TRBV12-4 and TRBJ1-5; D gene ambiguous. This CDR3 contains 13 residues. Trimming took off 1 base at V and 5 bases at J, with 6 bases between the two ends.

Only a few counts were recorded for this clonotype. The rearrangement uses TRBV6-5 and TRBJ1-5; a weak D match, TRBD1 (6 bases). There are 15 residues in the CDR3. Germline V CDR1 and CDR2: MNHEY, SVGAGI. The V and J ends lost 5 bases and 0 bases respectively, with 11 bases between them. CDR3 coding DNA: TGTGCCAGCAGTCACGGACAGAATAGCAATCAGCCCCAGCATTTT. Translation: CASSHGQNSNQPQHF.

The chain links TRBV12-3 or TRBV12-4 to TRBJ2-2; tentative D call: TRBD1 (6 bases). There are 13 residues in the CDR3. V was trimmed by 0 bases and J by 12 bases, leaving 11 bases between them. CDR3: CASSLARGLKLFF. As DNA, the CDR3 is TGTGCCAGCAGTTTAGCCAGGGGATTGAAGCTGTTTTTT.

This clonotype has more than one count but fewer than ten. The chain carries TRBV10-3 and TRBJ2-1; no reliable D call. V gave up 6 bases and J gave up 6 bases, with 9 bases separating them. CDR1 ENHRY and CDR2 SYGVKD come from the germline V gene. The CDR3 extends over 12 amino acids. CDR3 nucleotides: TGTGCCATCAGCCGCAAAAGCAATGAGCAGTTCTTC. It translates to CAISRKSNEQFF.

A few counts support this clonotype. The gene calls are TRBV10-3 and TRBJ2-3; D gene ambiguous. This CDR3 has 14 residues. V lost 6 bases, J lost 6 bases, and 16 bases lay in between. Germline V gives CDR1 ENHRY, CDR2 SYGVKD. In nucleotides, the CDR3 is TGTGCCATCAGCGAAGGATATGTAGTTGATACGCAGTATTTT. It specifies CAISEGYVVDTQYF.

The CDR3 DNA is TGTGCCAGCAGCTTAACGTTCCAGGGGGGTCAGCCCCAGCATTTT. This gives the protein CASSLTFQGGQPQHF. The chain is built from TRBV7-3 and TRBJ1-5; TRBD1 agrees at 7 bases. CDR1 and CDR2 (germline): SGHTA, FQGTGA. CDR3 length equals 15 residues. V was pared by 0 bases and J by 6 bases, with 5 bases of the junction left unmatched.

This chain links TRBV20-1 with TRBJ2-2; 8 bases are shared with TRBD1. Germline CDR1 and CDR2: DFQATT and SNEGSKA (reference sequence). The CDR3 is 15 residues long. The V gene end was trimmed by 2 bases and the J gene end by 5 bases; junction bases not matched to a gene: 7. The CDR3, as DNA: TGCAGTGCTAGACTAAACAGGGGGTTTACCGGGGAGCTGTTTTTT. Translated, it gives CSARLNRGFTGELFF.

This clonotype was picked up a small number of times. The V gene is TRBV6-1, the J gene TRBJ2-1; tentative D call: TRBD1 (6 bases). CDR1 and CDR2 (germline): MNHNS, SASEGT. V was pared by 6 bases and J by 0 bases, with 12 bases between. The CDR3 length is 15 residues. The CDR3 reads CASRRTDSSYNEQFF. The CDR3 coding sequence is TGTGCCAGCAGAAGGACAGACTCCTCCTACAATGAGCAGTTCTTC.

The gene calls are TRBV18 and TRBJ2-7; 9 bases agree with TRBD1. CDR1 and CDR2 (germline): KGHSH, LQKENI. The ends lost 0 bases at V and 5 bases at J; junction bases unmatched: 8. The CDR3 runs to 16 residues. CDR3 residues: CASSPPVGQGLDEQYF. CDR3 bases: TGTGCCAGCTCACCACCGGTTGGACAGGGGCTCGACGAGCAGTACTTC.

There are a few counts of this clonotype. This chain connects TRBV5-1 to TRBJ2-7; 12 positions match TRBD2. V was clipped by 6 bases and J by 0 bases; unmatched bases: 10. This CDR3 has 17 amino acids. Looked up from germline, CDR1 is SGHRS and CDR2 is YFSETQ. The CDR3 here is CASTSGLAGVRSYEQYF. Written as DNA, the CDR3 is TGCGCCAGCACCTCGGGACTAGCGGGTGTTCGCTCCTACGAGCAGTACTTC.

The V call is TRBV19, the J call TRBJ2-1; TRBD2 aligns across 9 bases. There are 15 residues in the CDR3. Germline values: CDR1 LNHDA, CDR2 SQIVND (reference sequence). Trimming at V came to 7 bases and at J to 9 bases, leaving 13 bases not matched to a gene. The CDR3: CASMGIAGVLVEQFF. The CDR3 DNA follows: TGTGCCAGTATGGGAATAGCGGGAGTTTTGGTTGAGCAGTTCTTC.

This clonotype was detected ten times or more. This chain uses TRBV12-3 or TRBV12-4 with TRBJ2-5; no clear D. Trimming cost V 1 base and J 5 bases, with 8 bases left between them. CDR3 length: 13 residues. The DNA for the CDR3 is TGTGCCAGCAGTTTAGATCTCGGGGAGACCCAGTACTTC. The encoded protein is CASSLDLGETQYF.

The rearrangement joins TRBV7-9 to TRBJ2-7; TRBD1 might be the D (6 bases). This CDR3 region has 13 residues. With 6 bases removed from V and 4 bases from J, the gap between germline ends came to 13 bases. Germline CDR1 is SEHNR and CDR2 is FQNEAQ (reference sequence). CDR3 sequence: CASRPTGQYEQYF. The CDR3 DNA is TGTGCCAGCAGACCTACTGGACAGTACGAGCAGTACTTC.

The CDR3 loop is CASRTYEQYF. CDR3 bases: TGTGCCAGCCGCACCTACGAGCAGTACTTC. The chain carries TRBV21-1 and TRBJ2-7. TRBV21-1 represents a pseudogene. This CDR3 has 10 residues.

This clonotype showed up many times. In DNA, the CDR3 is TGTGCCAGAACTCGGACTAGTTCCTACGAGCAGTACTTC. Its translation is CARTRTSSYEQYF. The chain joins TRBV6-4 to TRBJ2-7; 7 bases agree with TRBD2. V gave up 9 bases and J gave up 1 base; unmatched junction bases: 6. Germline-derived CDR1 and CDR2 are MRHNA and SNTAGT. The length of the CDR3 is 13 residues.

The V and J genes are TRBV12-3 or TRBV12-4 and TRBJ1-6, with D perhaps TRBD1 (6 bases). The CDR3 contains 19 residues. Trimming shortened V by 6 bases and J by 7 bases, and 28 bases separated the two germline ends. CDR3 in amino acids: CASSQAILAGGFWNSPLHF. The CDR3 nucleotides read TGTGCCAGCAGCCAAGCAATCCTGGCGGGGGGCTTTTGGAATTCACCCCTCCACTTT.

This clonotype has just a few counts. CDR3 residues: CASSQGRGTDTSNYGYTF. As DNA, the CDR3 is TGCGCCAGCAGCCAAGGACGAGGTACAGATACTTCTAACTATGGCTACACCTTC. The rearrangement joins TRBV4-3 to TRBJ1-2, with D hard to call. The CDR3 length is 18 residues. The germline V gene has CDR1 LGHNA and CDR2 YSLEER. V dropped 1 base and J dropped 0 bases, with 18 bases sitting between them.